The text below deals with one TCR beta chain. The source of the sample is a study of blood T cell repertoires in COVID-19. The overall study: Sites across the United States, Italy and Spain contributed samples from acute and convalescent COVID-19. T cells, B-cell-depleted T cells, or PBMCs supplied cDNA or gDNA.

The table came from immunoSEQ multiplex PCR; TCRdb's copy has only in-frame clones and leaves some out. The table shows just under 45,000 clones, with 88% occurring only once. The germline V and J ends were trimmed by 4 bases and 6 bases, with 9 bases remaining between them. The CDR3 runs 12 residues. Germline CDR1 is ENHRY and CDR2 is SYGVKD. The V gene is TRBV10-3, the J gene TRBJ2-5; a possible D gene is TRBD2 (6 bases). The source material was peripheral blood. This TCR was sampled from a woman in her thirties or forties with acute or convalescent COVID-19. The CDR3 sequence: CAISAGGKTQYF. As DNA, the CDR3 is TGTGCCATCAGTGCGGGCGGGAAGACCCAGTACTTC.